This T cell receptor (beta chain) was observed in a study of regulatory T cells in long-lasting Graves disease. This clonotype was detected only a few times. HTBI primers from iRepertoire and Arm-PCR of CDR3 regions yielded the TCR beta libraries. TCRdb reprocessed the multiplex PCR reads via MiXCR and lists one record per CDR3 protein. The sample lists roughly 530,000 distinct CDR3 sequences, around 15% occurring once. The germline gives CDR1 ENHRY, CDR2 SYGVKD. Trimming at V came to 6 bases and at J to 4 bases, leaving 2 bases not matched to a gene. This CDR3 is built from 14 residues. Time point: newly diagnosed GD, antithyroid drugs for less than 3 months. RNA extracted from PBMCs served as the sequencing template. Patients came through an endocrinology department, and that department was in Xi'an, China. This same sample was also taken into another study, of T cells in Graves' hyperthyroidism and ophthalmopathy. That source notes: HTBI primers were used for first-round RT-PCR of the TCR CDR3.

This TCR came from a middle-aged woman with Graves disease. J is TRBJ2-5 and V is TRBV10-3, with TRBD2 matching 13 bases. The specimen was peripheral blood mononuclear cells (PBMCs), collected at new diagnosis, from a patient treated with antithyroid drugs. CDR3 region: CAISTSGGAETQYF. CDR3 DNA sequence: TGTGCCATCAGCACTAGCGGGGGGGCAGAGACCCAGTACTTC.